These T cell receptor beta chains were read from a single sample in a study of T cell repertoires in cytomegalovirus infection. For these TCRs, the target antigens are not known. TCRdb re-analysed the reads in MiXCR, keeping a single row per CDR3 protein. This sample has fewer than 900,000 distinct CDR3 sequences, with roughly 28% found just once. Here the sequenced sample was cultured CD8+ T cells from PBMCs, taken from culture after CMV antigen stimulation. Every receptor here comes from a human donor in good health (CMV status not recorded). Some clones in this sample may be carry-over from other donors' samples. The conserved cysteine and the conserved F or W are not part of the CDR3 here. Each record gives: CDR3 protein, V gene, clone size, J gene, CDR3 length. Clone size is stated in some rows and not others, as once, few, many or a class when expanded.

CDR3 protein: ASSELPPGTQQETQY; V gene: TRBV6-1; clone size: many; J gene: TRBJ2-5; CDR3 length: 15
CDR3 protein: ASSYSSVIGGYT; V gene: TRBV6-5; clone size: .; J gene: TRBJ1-2; CDR3 length: 12
CDR3 protein: ASSAGLGYEQY; V gene: TRBV10-1; clone size: many; J gene: TRBJ2-7; CDR3 length: 11
CDR3 protein: ASSQVDSTYGYT; V gene: TRBV4-1; clone size: few; J gene: TRBJ1-2; CDR3 length: 12
CDR3 protein: ASSSAFYPGRTIVWYGYT; V gene: TRBV5-8; clone size: .; J gene: TRBJ1-2; CDR3 length: 18
CDR3 protein: SAREGGTTRYNEQF; V gene: TRBV20-1; clone size: few; J gene: TRBJ2-1; CDR3 length: 14
CDR3 protein: ASSSTSGGHNEQF; V gene: TRBV7-3; clone size: .; J gene: TRBJ2-1; CDR3 length: 13
CDR3 protein: ASTTGPWYEQF; V gene: TRBV27; clone size: .; J gene: TRBJ2-1; CDR3 length: 11
CDR3 protein: ASTMGIQPGYEQF; V gene: TRBV12-3/TRBV12-4; clone size: many; J gene: TRBJ2-1; CDR3 length: 13
CDR3 protein: ASSPPSAGDFYNEQF; V gene: TRBV5-1; clone size: .; J gene: TRBJ2-1; CDR3 length: 15
CDR3 protein: ASSVYGTSGGAVIDTQY; V gene: TRBV9; clone size: .; J gene: TRBJ2-3; CDR3 length: 17
CDR3 protein: ASSLAEGGTPETQY; V gene: TRBV7-6; clone size: many; J gene: TRBJ2-5; CDR3 length: 14
CDR3 protein: ASRGRNYGYT; V gene: TRBV10-2; clone size: .; J gene: TRBJ1-2; CDR3 length: 10
CDR3 protein: ASSDWLAGVYEQF; V gene: TRBV6-1; clone size: .; J gene: TRBJ2-1; CDR3 length: 13
CDR3 protein: ASRSRDSRRTEAF; V gene: TRBV7-9; clone size: many; J gene: TRBJ1-1; CDR3 length: 13
CDR3 protein: ASSLGGVYGYT; V gene: TRBV7-9; clone size: many; J gene: TRBJ1-2; CDR3 length: 11
CDR3 protein: ASSQVVRETQY; V gene: TRBV4-2; clone size: few; J gene: TRBJ2-5; CDR3 length: 11
CDR3 protein: ASSYQGAGGYT; V gene: TRBV6-5; clone size: .; J gene: TRBJ1-2; CDR3 length: 11
CDR3 protein: ASSLALGSANEKLF; V gene: TRBV7-8; clone size: many; J gene: TRBJ1-4; CDR3 length: 14
CDR3 protein: ASIQAGGNINEQF; V gene: TRBV19; clone size: .; J gene: TRBJ2-1; CDR3 length: 13
CDR3 protein: ASSLAASGGTLFNEQF; V gene: TRBV12-3/TRBV12-4; clone size: many; J gene: TRBJ2-1; CDR3 length: 16
CDR3 protein: ASTGTGVPGELF; V gene: TRBV2; clone size: .; J gene: TRBJ2-2; CDR3 length: 12
CDR3 protein: ASSLNPRGHGYT; V gene: TRBV13; clone size: .; J gene: TRBJ1-2; CDR3 length: 12
CDR3 protein: ASSSPRTEGTDTQY; V gene: TRBV7-8; clone size: many; J gene: TRBJ2-3; CDR3 length: 14
CDR3 protein: ASSPGAQFYGYT; V gene: TRBV27; clone size: .; J gene: TRBJ1-2; CDR3 length: 12
CDR3 protein: ATSIELSSYEQY; V gene: TRBV15; clone size: once; J gene: TRBJ2-7; CDR3 length: 12
CDR3 protein: ASSHVGGNTEAF; V gene: TRBV4-1; clone size: few; J gene: TRBJ1-1; CDR3 length: 12
CDR3 protein: SARVRGSEQY; V gene: TRBV20-1; clone size: .; J gene: TRBJ2-7; CDR3 length: 10
CDR3 protein: ASRSGGVEAF; V gene: TRBV27; clone size: .; J gene: TRBJ1-1; CDR3 length: 10
CDR3 protein: ASSQDLGAYNSPLH; V gene: TRBV3-1; clone size: few; J gene: TRBJ1-6; CDR3 length: 14
CDR3 protein: ASSSTDDPNTGELF; V gene: TRBV7-9; clone size: .; J gene: TRBJ2-2; CDR3 length: 14